The 16 T cell receptor beta chains presented below share a single source sample, sequenced in a study of metastatic and nonmetastatic thyroid tumors. TCRdb ran MiXCR on the PCR reads. The table includes 30,000 to 35,000 clones, 30% detected once. All patients were untreated before thyroid surgery. The sequenced sample was blood. Receptors originate from a female donor with papillary thyroid cancer or a benign thyroid nodule (not recorded which). Some clones in this sample may be carry-over from other donors' samples.

This clone was observed a handful of times. The genes are TRBV19 and TRBJ1-5; D might be TRBD1 (5 bases). The V gene lost 3 bases and the J gene lost 4 bases, with 13 bases spanning the gap. Looked up from germline, CDR1 is LNHDA and CDR2 is SQIVND (reference sequence). This CDR3 contains 15 residues. DNA for the CDR3: TGTGCCAGTAGTATCAAGAAGGGACCTAATCAGCCCCAGCATTTT. Its protein is CASSIKKGPNQPQHF.

Points on this clone: One end of the junction is discordant with germline, which a read error may explain. The chain links TRBV7-9 to TRBJ2-3; 8 positions match TRBD1. Germline CDR1 and CDR2: SEHNR and FQNEAQ (reference sequence). The CDR3 runs 12 residues. The CDR3 reads CASSLYRGLLKF. CDR3 nucleotide sequence: TGTGCCAGCAGCTTATACAGGGGGTTACTAAAATTT.

This clone was detected only once. DNA of the CDR3: TGTGCCAGTAGGTCGACGGTGGGAATGAACACTGAAGCTTTCTTT. This codes for CASRSTVGMNTEAFF. The chain has TRBV11-2 and TRBJ1-1; unclear D gene. CDR3 length: 15 amino acids. The V and J ends lost 9 bases and 0 bases respectively, with 17 bases between them. In germline, CDR1 is SGHAT, CDR2 FQNNGV.

This clone has only a few counts. The rearrangement joins TRBV28 to TRBJ2-2, with 7 bases lining up with TRBD1. With 6 bases clipped from V and 2 bases from J, the junction kept 6 bases outside the gene matches. The CDR3 is 15 residues long. Germline V lookup: CDR1 MDHEN, CDR2 SYDVKM. The CDR3 bases are TGTGCCAGCAGAAGATACAGGGGAAACACCGGGGAGCTGTTTTTT. Translated: CASRRYRGNTGELFF. Complete variable domain (other parts from reference TRBV28 and TRBJ2-2): DVKVTQSSRYLVKRTGEKVFLECVQDMDHENMFWYRQDPGLGLRLIYFSYDVKMKEKGDIPEGYSVSREKKERFSLILESASTNQTSMYLCASRRYRGNTGELFFGEGSRLTVL.

This clone was seen at least ten times. The V gene is TRBV2, the J gene TRBJ1-2; TRBD1 is a possible D gene (6 bases). With 6 bases removed from V and 4 bases from J, the gap between germline ends came to 15 bases. CDR3 size: 14 residues. Germline V gene lookup returns CDR1 SNHLY and CDR2 FYNNEI. CDR3 in amino acids: CASSPVGAGYGYTF. CDR3 nucleotide sequence: TGTGCCAGCAGCCCGGTGGGGGCAGGCTATGGCTACACCTTC.

This clone has a count of ten or more. The chain's CDR3 is CASSPGTSGNNEQFF. In DNA, the CDR3 is TGTGCCAGCAGCCCCGGGACTAGCGGTAACAATGAGCAGTTCTTC. The chain carries TRBV4-2 and TRBJ2-1; 11 positions agree with TRBD2. In germline, CDR1 is LGHNA, CDR2 YNFKEQ. The length of the CDR3 is 15 residues. The junction had 4 bases not matched to a gene; V was cut back by 4 bases and J by 5 bases.

With respect to this clone: Because it lacks the conserved phenylalanine or tryptophan at the end, this CDR3 is likely a read error. V usage is TRBV28 and J usage is TRBJ2-1; D unclear. Trimming pared 5 bases from V and 4 bases from J, leaving 6 bases between. CDR3 size: 12 residues. Germline loops: CDR1 MDHEN, CDR2 SYDVKM. The CDR3 loop is CASSHGYNEQFY. The CDR3 DNA sequence: TGTGCCAGCAGTCACGGGTACAATGAGCAGTTCTAC.

The chain links TRBV30 to TRBJ2-7; 7 bases are shared with TRBD1. This CDR3 is built from 14 residues. Losses at the gene ends were 0 bases for V and 1 base for J; bases not matched to a gene: 3. Germline-derived CDR1 and CDR2 are GTSNPN and SVGIG (reference sequence). The CDR3 sequence is CAWSVEQGSYEQYF. The CDR3 DNA is TGTGCCTGGAGTGTTGAACAGGGGTCCTACGAGCAGTACTTC. The whole variable domain, filled in from reference TRBV30 and TRBJ2-7, reads SQTIHQWPATLVQPVGSPLSLECTVEGTSNPNLYWYRQAAGRGLQLLFYSVGIGQISSEVPQNLSASRPQDRQFILSSKKLLLSDSGFYLCAWSVEQGSYEQYFGPGTRLTVT.

In this sample, this clone turned up many times. The chain couples TRBV7-9 to TRBJ2-5; D ambiguous. CDR1 is SEHNR and CDR2 is FQNEAQ in the germline V gene (reference sequence). The CDR3 sequence is 12 residues long. V dropped 6 bases and J dropped 3 bases, with 8 bases sitting between them. The chain's CDR3 is CASRIKEETQYF. The CDR3 DNA follows: TGTGCCAGCAGGATCAAAGAAGAGACCCAGTACTTC.

This chain uses TRBV6-1 with TRBJ1-5, with 7 bases matching TRBD1. V lost 6 bases to trimming and J lost 7 bases; unmatched junction nucleotides: 9. The germline gives CDR1 MNHNS, CDR2 SASEGT. This CDR3 region has 14 residues. CDR3 loop: CASRGGSSNQPQHF. The CDR3, as DNA: TGTGCCAGCAGAGGGGGCAGCTCAAACCAGCCCCAGCATTTT.

The chain carries TRBV5-1 and TRBJ2-2; 8 bases match TRBD2. Germline trimming cut 5 bases from V and 4 bases from J; bases unmatched to any gene: 13. This CDR3 has 17 amino acids. The V gene's germline CDR1 is SGHRS and CDR2 YFSETQ. The CDR3 protein is CASSSTILAGSTGELFF. The CDR3 DNA is TGCGCCAGCAGTTCTACCATTCTAGCGGGCTCCACCGGGGAGCTGTTTTTT.

This clone was detected a few times. The chain links TRBV28 to TRBJ2-7; D is undetermined. Trimming took off 6 bases at V and 4 bases at J, with 13 bases between the two ends. The CDR3 is 13 residues long. Germline V gene lookup returns CDR1 MDHEN and CDR2 SYDVKM. DNA of the CDR3: TGTGCCAGCAGCTCCGACGACTTATACGAGCAGTACGTC. Protein sequence: CASSSDDLYEQYV.

This clone was picked up many times. The V gene is TRBV11-2, the J gene TRBJ2-7, with D tentatively TRBD1 (6 bases). The germline CDR1 and CDR2 sequences are SGHAT and FQNNGV. Trimming stripped 6 bases from V and 2 bases from J, with 17 bases between. This CDR3 region has 15 residues. CDR3 protein: CASSRLFGQPYEQYF. The CDR3 DNA sequence: TGTGCCAGCAGTCGATTGTTCGGACAGCCCTACGAGCAGTACTTC. The variable domain in full, completed from reference TRBV11-2 and TRBJ2-7, reads EAGVAQSPRYKIIEKRQSVAFWCNPISGHATLYWYQQILGQGPKLLIQFQNNGVVDDSQLPKDRFSAERLKGVDSTLKIQPAKLEDSAVYLCASSRLFGQPYEQYFGPGTRLTVT.

This clone was recorded a few times. DNA of the CDR3: TGTGCCAGCAGTGAGACTAGCGTGGGCACAGATACGCAGTATTTT. It yields the protein CASSETSVGTDTQYF. V gene TRBV6-4 combines with J gene TRBJ2-3; 8 bases are a match to TRBD2. The germline V gene has CDR1 MRHNA and CDR2 SNTAGT. The CDR3 totals 15 residues. Trimming cost V 3 bases and J 1 base; bases outside gene matches: 3.

The V call is TRBV4-1, the J call TRBJ1-2; D is ambiguous. Germline CDR1 reads MGHRA; CDR2 reads YSYEKL. This CDR3 has 15 residues. The V gene lost 0 bases and the J gene lost 1 base, with 9 bases spanning the gap. The CDR3 sequence is CASSQESIINYGYTF. The CDR3 region has the DNA TGCGCCAGCAGCCAAGAAAGCATTATTAACTATGGCTACACCTTC.

Ten or more counts support this clone. J is TRBJ1-4 and V is TRBV5-1, with D unclear. The ends were cut back, 2 bases at V and 6 bases at J, with 14 bases in the middle. Per the germline V gene, CDR1 is SGHRS and CDR2 is YFSETQ. The CDR3 is 15 residues long. For the CDR3, the DNA is TGCGCCAGCAGCTTTCGTCGCGGCTCGGATGAAAAACTGTTTTTT. Encoded protein: CASSFRRGSDEKLFF.